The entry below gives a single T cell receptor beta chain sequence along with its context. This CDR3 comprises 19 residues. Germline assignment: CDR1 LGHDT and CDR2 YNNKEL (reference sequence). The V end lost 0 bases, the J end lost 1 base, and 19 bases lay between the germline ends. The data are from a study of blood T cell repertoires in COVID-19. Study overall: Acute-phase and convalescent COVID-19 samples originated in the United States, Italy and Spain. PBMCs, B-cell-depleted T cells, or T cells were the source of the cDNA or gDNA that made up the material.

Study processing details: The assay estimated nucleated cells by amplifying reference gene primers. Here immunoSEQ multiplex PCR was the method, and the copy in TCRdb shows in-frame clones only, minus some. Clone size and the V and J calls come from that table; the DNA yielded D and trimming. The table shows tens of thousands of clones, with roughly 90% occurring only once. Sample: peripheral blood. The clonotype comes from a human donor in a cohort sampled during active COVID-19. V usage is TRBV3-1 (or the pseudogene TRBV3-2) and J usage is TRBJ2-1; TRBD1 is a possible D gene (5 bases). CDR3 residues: CASSQDNTFRELSYNEQFF. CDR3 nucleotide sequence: TGTGCCAGCAGCCAAGATAATACCTTCAGGGAACTTTCCTACAATGAGCAGTTCTTC.